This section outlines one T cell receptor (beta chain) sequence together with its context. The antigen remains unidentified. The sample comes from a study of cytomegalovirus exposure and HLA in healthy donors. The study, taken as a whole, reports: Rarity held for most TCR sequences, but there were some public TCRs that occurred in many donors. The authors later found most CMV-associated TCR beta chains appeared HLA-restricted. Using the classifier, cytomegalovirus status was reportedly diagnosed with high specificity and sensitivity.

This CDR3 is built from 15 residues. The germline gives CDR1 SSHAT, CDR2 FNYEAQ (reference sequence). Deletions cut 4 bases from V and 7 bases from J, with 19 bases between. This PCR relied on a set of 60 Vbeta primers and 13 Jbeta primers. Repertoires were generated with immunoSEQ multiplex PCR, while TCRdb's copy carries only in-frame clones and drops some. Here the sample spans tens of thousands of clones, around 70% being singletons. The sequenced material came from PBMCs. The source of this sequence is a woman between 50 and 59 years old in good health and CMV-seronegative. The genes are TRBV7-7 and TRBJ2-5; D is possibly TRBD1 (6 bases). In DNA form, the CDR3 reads TGTGCCAGCAGCTCCACCTTACTGGGGGCGGGGACCCAGTACTTC. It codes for CASSSTLLGAGTQYF.